This is a list of T cell receptor beta chains from one sample in a study of T cells in Graves' hyperthyroidism and ophthalmopathy. MiXCR was run by TCRdb on the multiplex PCR reads, yielding one entry per CDR3 protein. Of under 350,000 distinct CDR3 sequences in the sample, about 21% are singletons; the top ten hold under 55%. Sequencing used blood. These receptors originate from a woman in her forties or fifties with Graves' hyperthyroidism. The CDR3 runs from the conserved cysteine through the conserved F or W. The D gene is left open where the match is weak. Where a row states a size, it is once, few, many or the class of an expanded clone; other rows omit it.

clone size: many; V gene: TRBV2; J gene: TRBJ2-5; D gene: -; CDR3 DNA: TGTGCCAGCAGTGAGGGGGTGGAATCGACCCAGTACTTC; CDR3 protein: CASSEGVESTQYF
clone size: many; V gene: TRBV18; J gene: TRBJ2-5; D gene: -; CDR3 DNA: TGTGCCAGCTCACCGTACAGACAAGAGACCCAGTACTTC; CDR3 protein: CASSPYRQETQYF
clone size: many; V gene: TRBV2; J gene: TRBJ2-1; D gene: TRBD2; CDR3 DNA: TGTGCCAGCAGATCAGGAGGGAGGGTTCACTACAATGAGCAGTTCTTC; CDR3 protein: CASRSGGRVHYNEQFF
clone size: -; V gene: TRBV12-3/TRBV12-4; J gene: TRBJ2-5; D gene: TRBD1; CDR3 DNA: TGTGCCAGCAGTCTCGCCCGAGGACAGGGGACCGGTGAGACCCAGTACTTC; CDR3 protein: CASSLARGQGTGETQYF
clone size: many; V gene: TRBV30; J gene: TRBJ2-3; D gene: TRBD1; CDR3 DNA: TGTGCCTGGAGTGGGGCCGGGACAGGGCTTCGTACAGATACGCAGTATTTT; CDR3 protein: CAWSGAGTGLRTDTQYF
clone size: -; V gene: TRBV29-1; J gene: TRBJ2-5; D gene: -; CDR3 DNA: TGCAGCGTCGCTGGGGTGATTCGTGAGACCCAGTACTTC; CDR3 protein: CSVAGVIRETQYF
clone size: many; V gene: TRBV28; J gene: TRBJ1-1; D gene: -; CDR3 DNA: TGTGCCAGCCTCAGGGTGAACACTGAAGCTTTCTTT; CDR3 protein: CASLRVNTEAFF
clone size: -; V gene: TRBV7-9; J gene: TRBJ1-3; D gene: -; CDR3 DNA: TGTGCCAGCAGCTTGGACGTACACTCTGGAAACACCATATATTTT; CDR3 protein: CASSLDVHSGNTIYF
clone size: few; V gene: TRBV18; J gene: TRBJ2-1; D gene: TRBD1; CDR3 DNA: TGTGCCAGCTCACCCCGAGGGGGACAGGGCTACAATGAGCAGTTCTTC; CDR3 protein: CASSPRGGQGYNEQFF
clone size: many; V gene: TRBV18; J gene: TRBJ1-6; D gene: -; CDR3 DNA: TGTGCCAGCTCACCATCCAAAGGAGGGTATTCACCCCTCCACTTT; CDR3 protein: CASSPSKGGYSPLHF
clone size: -; V gene: TRBV20-1; J gene: TRBJ2-5; D gene: TRBD1; CDR3 DNA: TGCAGTGCGGACTCAGGTGGGACAGGGGAAGAGACCCAGTACTTC; CDR3 protein: CSADSGGTGEETQYF
clone size: few; V gene: TRBV9; J gene: TRBJ1-2; D gene: -; CDR3 DNA: TGTGCCAGCAGCACGCGACGGGATGGCTACACCTTC; CDR3 protein: CASSTRRDGYTF
clone size: many; V gene: TRBV6-5; J gene: TRBJ1-2; D gene: TRBD1; CDR3 DNA: TGTGCCAGCAGTTACTACAAGGGACAGGGATTACGCTACACCTTC; CDR3 protein: CASSYYKGQGLRYTF
clone size: many; V gene: TRBV30; J gene: TRBJ2-5; D gene: -; CDR3 DNA: TGTGCCTGGAGTGGGGGGCCGGGGACCCAGTACTTC; CDR3 protein: CAWSGGPGTQYF
clone size: few; V gene: TRBV3-1; J gene: TRBJ2-1; D gene: -; CDR3 DNA: TGTGCCAGCAGCCAAGGGGACGGTTTACATGAGCAGTTCTTC; CDR3 protein: CASSQGDGLHEQFF
clone size: few; V gene: TRBV28; J gene: TRBJ1-3; D gene: -; CDR3 DNA: TGTGCCAGCGGCCAAAGGGGAAACACCATATATTTT; CDR3 protein: CASGQRGNTIYF
clone size: -; V gene: TRBV3-1; J gene: TRBJ2-6; D gene: -; CDR3 DNA: TGTGCCAGCAGCCCTCTAAGGGCCAACGTCCTGACTTTC; CDR3 protein: CASSPLRANVLTF
clone size: many; V gene: TRBV5-1; J gene: TRBJ2-7; D gene: -; CDR3 DNA: TGCGCCAGCAGCTTGCTTTCTAGCGCCTCCTACGAGCAGTACTTC; CDR3 protein: CASSLLSSASYEQYF
clone size: many; V gene: TRBV7-9; J gene: TRBJ2-2; D gene: TRBD2; CDR3 DNA: TGTGCCAGCAGCTTAGAGCGGGGAGCTCGGAACACCGGGGAGCTGTTTTTT; CDR3 protein: CASSLERGARNTGELFF
clone size: -; V gene: TRBV3-1; J gene: TRBJ2-7; D gene: -; CDR3 DNA: TGTGCCAGCAGCCAGGGTGAAGGGGTCGAGCAGTACTTC; CDR3 protein: CASSQGEGVEQYF
clone size: many; V gene: TRBV7-3; J gene: TRBJ2-1; D gene: TRBD2; CDR3 DNA: TGTGCCAGCAGCTCGAGACTAGCGGGGGGGCCCTACAATGAGCAGTTCTTC; CDR3 protein: CASSSRLAGGPYNEQFF
clone size: many; V gene: TRBV6-2/TRBV6-3; J gene: TRBJ2-3; D gene: -; CDR3 DNA: TGTGCCAGCAGTTGGGGGGCAGGGCCAGGGACGCAGTATTTT; CDR3 protein: CASSWGAGPGTQYF
clone size: many; V gene: TRBV12-3/TRBV12-4; J gene: TRBJ1-2; D gene: -; CDR3 DNA: TGTGCCAGCACTATATCAGGTGTACCTAACTATGGCTACACCTTC; CDR3 protein: CASTISGVPNYGYTF
clone size: -; V gene: TRBV20-1; J gene: TRBJ1-2; D gene: -; CDR3 DNA: TGCAGTGCGAGGGACATCTACTATGGCTACACCTTC; CDR3 protein: CSARDIYYGYTF
clone size: many; V gene: TRBV6-1; J gene: TRBJ2-6; D gene: TRBD1; CDR3 DNA: TGTGCCAGTCATACAGGGGCCTCTGGGGCCAACGTCCTGACTTTC; CDR3 protein: CASHTGASGANVLTF
clone size: many; V gene: TRBV20-1; J gene: TRBJ1-1; D gene: TRBD1; CDR3 DNA: TGCAGTGCTAGAGATACAGGGGGAGTTTGGGCTTTCTTT; CDR3 protein: CSARDTGGVWAFF
clone size: many; V gene: TRBV28; J gene: TRBJ2-6; D gene: TRBD1; CDR3 DNA: TGTGCCAGCAGTCGGACAGGGACTCCTGGGGCCAACGTCCTGACTTTC; CDR3 protein: CASSRTGTPGANVLTF
clone size: -; V gene: TRBV14; J gene: TRBJ2-1; D gene: -; CDR3 DNA: TGTGCCAGCAGCCAAGTCCCCAAATACAATGAGCAGTTCTTC; CDR3 protein: CASSQVPKYNEQFF